This is a list of T cell receptor beta chains from one sample in a study of PD-1 blockade in classical Hodgkin lymphoma. The table came from immunoSEQ multiplex PCR; TCRdb's copy has only in-frame clones and leaves some out. The table includes around 40,000 clones, just over 75% detected once. This specimen was peripheral blood mononuclear cells (PBMCs), taken before the fourth cycle of nivolumab. The receptors originated from a human donor with classical Hodgkin lymphoma. The CDR3 runs from the conserved cysteine through the conserved F or W. Each record gives: J gene, D gene, clone size, V gene, CDR3 protein, CDR3 DNA. The D gene is left open where the match is weak. Size is omitted from some rows. Given values are once, few, many or a class for expanded clones.

J: TRBJ1-3; D: -; size: -; V: TRBV29-1; CDR3: CSVYWTFSGNTIYF; DNA: TGCAGCGTTTACTGGACTTTCTCTGGAAACACCATATATTTT
J: TRBJ2-5; D: -; size: once; V: TRBV7-2; CDR3: CASSLAGVWETQYF; DNA: TGTGCCAGCAGCTTAGCGGGGGTATGGGAGACCCAGTACTTC
J: TRBJ2-1; D: -; size: -; V: TRBV9; CDR3: CASSVVGSSYNEQFF; DNA: TGTGCCAGCAGCGTAGTAGGGAGCTCCTACAATGAGCAGTTCTTC
J: TRBJ1-1; D: -; size: -; V: TRBV5-1; CDR3: CASSLEPRNTEAFF; DNA: TGCGCCAGCAGCTTGGAACCGAGGAACACTGAAGCTTTCTTT
J: TRBJ1-3; D: -; size: -; V: TRBV11-2; CDR3: CASSFSSGNTIYF; DNA: TGTGCCAGCAGCTTTTCCTCTGGAAACACCATATATTTT
J: TRBJ2-3; D: TRBD2; size: -; V: TRBV7-2; CDR3: CASSLVASGGPTDTQYF; DNA: TGTGCCAGCAGCTTAGTGGCTAGCGGGGGGCCAACAGATACGCAGTATTTT
J: TRBJ2-1; D: TRBD1; size: -; V: TRBV7-8; CDR3: CASSPLTGQNEQFF; DNA: TGTGCCAGCAGCCCCCTGACAGGGCAAAATGAGCAGTTCTTC
J: TRBJ1-4; D: -; size: medium-sized; V: TRBV9; CDR3: CASSAGGSTNEKLFF; DNA: TGTGCCAGCAGCGCCGGGGGATCAACTAATGAAAAACTGTTTTTT
J: TRBJ1-1; D: -; size: -; V: TRBV7-9; CDR3: CASSLAEGGAGEAFF; DNA: TGTGCCAGCAGCTTAGCGGAGGGGGGAGCAGGTGAAGCTTTCTTT
J: TRBJ1-5; D: TRBD1; size: -; V: TRBV18; CDR3: CASSRDRGSMYSNQPQHF; DNA: TGTGCCAGCTCGCGGGACAGGGGCTCAATGTATAGCAATCAGCCCCAGCATTTT
J: TRBJ1-1; D: -; size: -; V: TRBV28; CDR3: CASSFALQAFF; DNA: TGTGCCAGCAGTTTTGCACTCCAAGCTTTCTTT
J: TRBJ2-7; D: TRBD1; size: -; V: TRBV5-5; CDR3: CASSQQRTGTYEQYF; DNA: TGCGCCAGCAGCCAGCAGAGGACAGGCACCTACGAGCAGTACTTC
J: TRBJ2-7; D: -; size: -; V: TRBV28; CDR3: CASSLTGYSYEQYF; DNA: TGTGCCAGCAGTTTAACGGGATACTCCTACGAGCAGTACTTC
J: TRBJ2-3; D: -; size: -; V: TRBV6-5; CDR3: CASADRLGTDTQYF; DNA: TGTGCCAGCGCCGACCGCCTCGGCACAGATACGCAGTATTTT
J: TRBJ2-3; D: TRBD2; size: few; V: TRBV4-3; CDR3: CASSQDTASGVDTQYF; DNA: TGCGCCAGCAGCCAAGATACCGCTAGCGGGGTAGATACGCAGTATTTT
J: TRBJ2-4; D: -; size: -; V: TRBV11-2; CDR3: CASSLEGHHGNIQYF; DNA: TGTGCCAGCAGCTTAGAAGGACACCATGGGAACATTCAGTACTTC
J: TRBJ2-6; D: -; size: -; V: TRBV13; CDR3: CASSLGSGANVLTF; DNA: TGTGCCAGCAGCTTGGGATCTGGGGCCAACGTCCTGACTTTC
J: TRBJ1-1; D: TRBD1; size: -; V: TRBV11-1; CDR3: CASSLGTGREAEAFF; DNA: TGTGCCAGCAGCTTAGGGACAGGGAGAGAAGCTGAAGCTTTCTTT
J: TRBJ2-3; D: -; size: -; V: TRBV30; CDR3: CAWSVLQGGTDTQYF; DNA: TGTGCCTGGAGTGTACTTCAGGGGGGGACAGATACGCAGTATTTT
J: TRBJ2-7; D: -; size: -; V: TRBV5-6; CDR3: CASSLVRDTYEQYF; DNA: TGTGCCAGCAGCTTGGTTCGGGACACCTACGAGCAGTACTTC
J: TRBJ2-7; D: TRBD1; size: -; V: TRBV11-2; CDR3: CATEIRDRVYEQYF; DNA: TGTGCCACCGAAATCCGGGACAGGGTCTACGAGCAGTACTTC
J: TRBJ1-5; D: TRBD1; size: -; V: TRBV7-9; CDR3: CASSPSSGQSHQPQHF; DNA: TGTGCCAGCAGCCCTTCCTCGGGACAGAGCCATCAGCCCCAGCATTTT
J: TRBJ2-1; D: -; size: -; V: TRBV15; CDR3: CATSRGRGASYNEQFF; DNA: TGTGCCACCAGCAGAGGGAGGGGGGCGTCCTACAATGAGCAGTTCTTC